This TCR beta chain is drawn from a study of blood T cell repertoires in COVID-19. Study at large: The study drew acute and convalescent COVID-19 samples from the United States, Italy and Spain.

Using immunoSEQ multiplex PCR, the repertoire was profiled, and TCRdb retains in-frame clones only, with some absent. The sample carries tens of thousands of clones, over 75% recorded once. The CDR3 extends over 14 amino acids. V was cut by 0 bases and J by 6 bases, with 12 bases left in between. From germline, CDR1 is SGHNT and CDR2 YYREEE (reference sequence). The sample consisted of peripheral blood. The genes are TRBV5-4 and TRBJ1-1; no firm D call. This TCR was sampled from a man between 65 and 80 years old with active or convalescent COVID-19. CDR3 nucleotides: TGTGCCAGCAGCTTGGAAAGGGAGGAGGCTGAAGCTTTCTTT. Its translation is CASSLEREEAEAFF.